One sample yielded the 27 T cell receptor beta chains listed below, sequenced in a study of beta chain features in type 1 diabetes listed by TCRdb under 2018. What the authors observed across the whole study: Type 1 diabetes patients showed a moderate but significant shortening of TCRB CDR3 length in all four CD4+ subsets.

What these receptors recognize is not known. Libraries came from the immunoSEQ multiplex PCR assay. The High Capacity cDNA Reverse Transcription Kit was used to reverse transcribe all of the isolated RNA, meaning that expressed TCRB transcripts were what got sequenced. TCRdb limited this immuneACCESS table to in-frame rearrangements with V and J called. A share of clones is missing; checked studies link under half to unresolved V genes, and the rest is unexplained. For this sample there are about 650,000 clones; about an eighth appear just once. Around 0.12% of the sample goes to the ten largest clones. The sample taken for sequencing was naive CD4+ T cells from blood. Read against the paper, the sample's cell subset or site label means: true naive CD4+ T cells. The source is a man between 25 and 39 years old with type 1 diabetes.

This clone was detected a few times. The V call is TRBV5-1, the J call TRBJ2-7, with 9 bases fitting TRBD1. With 4 bases clipped from V and 5 bases from J, the junction kept 7 bases outside the gene matches. Germline CDR1 is SGHRS and CDR2 is YFSETQ. The CDR3 spans 14 residues. The CDR3, as DNA: TGCGCCAGCAGCGCCGGGACAGGGTCAAACGAGCAGTACTTC. The encoded protein is CASSAGTGSNEQYF.

This clone was found a few times. The identical CDR3 is also encoded by other nucleotide sequences in the sample. The chain has TRBV4-3 and TRBJ2-1, with TRBD1 matching over 8 bases. After removal of 0 bases from V and 4 bases from J, the junction contained 2 bases not matched to a gene. The CDR3 extends over 15 amino acids. Germline V lookup: CDR1 LGHNA, CDR2 YSLEER. This CDR3 is CASSQETGGYNEQFF. The CDR3 bases are TGCGCCAGCAGCCAAGAAACAGGGGGTTACAATGAGCAGTTCTTC.

V gene TRBV18 combines with J gene TRBJ2-1, with TRBD1 identical over 10 bases. This CDR3 contains 15 residues. Germline loops: CDR1 KGHSH, CDR2 LQKENI. V gave up 5 bases and J gave up 2 bases; unmatched junction bases: 3. Written as DNA, the CDR3 is TGTGCCAGCTCAGTGGGACAGGGGACCTACAATGAGCAGTTCTTC. This sequence encodes CASSVGQGTYNEQFF.

The chain combines TRBV29-1 with TRBJ1-1, with 7 positions matching TRBD1. V lost 3 bases to trimming and J lost 4 bases; unmatched junction nucleotides: 5. The CDR3 spans 13 residues. Germline V gene lookup returns CDR1 SQVTM and CDR2 ANQGSEA. The CDR3 here is CSVDRRGFTEAFF. CDR3 in DNA: TGCAGCGTTGATCGCAGGGGGTTCACTGAAGCTTTCTTT.

The rearrangement uses TRBV15 and TRBJ2-7; tentative D call: TRBD1 (6 bases). The CDR3 length is 19 residues. Between the trimmed V and J ends, which lost 0 bases and 0 bases, there was a span of 21 bases. Germline values: CDR1 LNHNV, CDR2 YYDKDF (reference sequence). The DNA for the CDR3 is TGTGCCACCAGCAGAGATCACCCCCGGTTCAGGGGAAGCTCCTACGAGCAGTACTTC. Translating gives CATSRDHPRFRGSSYEQYF.

The J gene is TRBJ2-2, the V gene TRBV6-5; D not certain. The V end lost 0 bases, the J end lost 2 bases, and 7 bases lay between the germline ends. Germline loops: CDR1 MNHEY, CDR2 SVGAGI. This CDR3 spans 15 amino acids. The chain's CDR3 is CASSYSERNTGELFF. CDR3 bases: TGTGCCAGCAGTTACTCTGAGAGAAACACCGGGGAGCTGTTTTTT.

The chain links TRBV28 to TRBJ2-3; the match to TRBD2 covers 7 bases. Germline loops: CDR1 MDHEN, CDR2 SYDVKM. The CDR3 totals 14 residues. Unmatched junction bases numbered 4, after V lost 3 bases and J lost 4 bases. CDR3 nucleotides: TGTGCCAGCAGTTTTGGCGGGGGAGCAGATACGCAGTATTTT. Translation gives CASSFGGGADTQYF.

The chain joins TRBV6-5 to TRBJ2-7, with D possibly TRBD2 on 6 matching bases. Germline loops: CDR1 MNHEY, CDR2 SVGAGI. This CDR3 region has 14 residues. V shed 6 bases and J shed 6 bases, with 18 bases lying between them. The CDR3 loop reads CASSDQGGESEQYF. DNA for the CDR3: TGTGCCAGCAGCGATCAGGGAGGCGAGAGCGAGCAGTACTTC.

In this sample, this clone turned up a few times. The chain recombines TRBV19 with TRBJ2-1; D may be TRBD2 (6 bases). Germline CDR1 reads LNHDA; CDR2 reads SQIVND (reference sequence). V lost 4 bases, J lost 8 bases, and 12 bases lay in between. The CDR3 has 13 residues. DNA of the CDR3: TGTGCCAGTAGTAGGGGACTCCCAGATGAGCAGTTCTTC. This encodes CASSRGLPDEQFF. The whole variable domain, filled in from reference TRBV19 and TRBJ2-1, reads DGGITQSPKYLFRKEGQNVTLSCEQNLNHDAMYWYRQDPGQGLRLIYYSQIVNDFQKGDIAEGYSVSREKKESFPLTVTSAQKNPTAFYLCASSRGLPDEQFFGPGTRLTVL.

In its sample, this clone was seen a few times. The V gene is TRBV10-3, the J gene TRBJ1-6; D remains unclear. Trimming removed 1 base at V and 9 bases at J, with 10 bases between. Germline CDR1 and CDR2: ENHRY and SYGVKD. The CDR3 runs to 14 residues. The CDR3 sequence: CAISELKGASPLHF. The CDR3 nucleotides read TGTGCCATCAGTGAGTTGAAGGGAGCTTCACCCCTCCACTTT.

There are a few counts of this clone. V gene TRBV7-9 combines with J gene TRBJ1-4; D is ambiguous. Germline V gives CDR1 SEHNR, CDR2 FQNEAQ (reference sequence). Trimming took off 5 bases at V and 5 bases at J, with 12 bases between the two ends. This CDR3 spans 14 amino acids. The CDR3 loop reads CASSPRAPNEKLFF. The CDR3 region has the DNA TGTGCCAGCAGCCCGAGGGCACCCAATGAAAAACTGTTTTTT.

This sequence joins TRBV4-3 and TRBJ2-7; a possible D gene is TRBD2 (6 bases). Trimming took off 0 bases at V and 3 bases at J, with 15 bases between the two ends. The CDR3 totals 16 residues. Germline V gene sequence: CDR1 LGHNA, CDR2 YSLEER. This chain's CDR3 is CASSQDGRDSYYEQYF. The CDR3 coding sequence is TGCGCCAGCAGCCAAGATGGCAGGGACTCCTACTACGAGCAGTACTTC.

This clone came up a few times. CDR3 sequence: CASSNLTSADLGEQYF. The CDR3 bases are TGCGCCAGCAGTAATCTTACTAGCGCCGATCTCGGCGAGCAGTACTTC. The chain employs TRBV10-1 and TRBJ2-7, with TRBD2 identical over 7 bases. The length of the CDR3 is 16 residues. The V and J ends lost 5 bases and 6 bases, in that order; junction bases with no gene match: 16. Germline V lookup: CDR1 WNHNN, CDR2 SYGVQD (reference sequence).

The J gene is TRBJ1-2, the V gene TRBV18; D is uncertain. Germline-derived CDR1 and CDR2 are KGHSH and LQKENI. The CDR3 consists of 12 residues. Trimming stripped 2 bases from V and 14 bases from J, with 15 bases between. The CDR3, as DNA: TGTGCCAGCTCACCAAACACCCAGGACCCTACCTTC. Translated, it gives CASSPNTQDPTF.

DNA for the CDR3: TGTGCCGCAGACATGTCCTCTGGAAACACCATATATTTT. Amino acid sequence: CAADMSSGNTIYF. The J gene is TRBJ1-3, the V gene TRBV7-9; D is uncertain. Germline lookup yields CDR1 SEHNR and CDR2 FQNEAQ (reference sequence). V dropped 11 bases and J dropped 0 bases, with 11 bases sitting between them. The CDR3 covers 13 residues.

The CDR3 sequence is CASSLRDTYSYNEQFF. CDR3 nucleotides: TGTGCCAGCAGCCTGCGGGACACATACTCCTACAATGAGCAGTTCTTC. The chain is built from TRBV5-4 and TRBJ2-1, with D possibly called TRBD1 or TRBD2 (6 bases each). This CDR3 comprises 16 residues. The ends were cut back, 4 bases at V and 0 bases at J, with 14 bases in the middle. The germline gives CDR1 SGHNT, CDR2 YYREEE (reference sequence).

The chain couples TRBV5-1 to TRBJ1-1; no clear D gene. Germline V CDR1 and CDR2: SGHRS, YFSETQ. The CDR3 loop spans 13 amino acids. V gave up 0 bases and J gave up 6 bases, with 9 bases separating them. The CDR3 DNA follows: TGCGCCAGCAGCTTGGTGCACTACGCTGAAGCTTTCTTT. It specifies CASSLVHYAEAFF. The full variable domain, rest sourced from reference TRBV5-1 and TRBJ1-1, is KAGVTQTPRYLIKTRGQQVTLSCSPISGHRSVSWYQQTPGQGLQFLFEYFSETQRNKGNFPGRFSGRQFSNSRSEMNVSTLELGDSALYLCASSLVHYAEAFFGQGTRLTVV.

The chain carries TRBV7-9 and TRBJ2-2; 7 bases are shared with TRBD1. This CDR3 is built from 15 residues. Germline V CDR1 and CDR2: SEHNR, FQNEAQ (reference sequence). V gave up 5 bases and J gave up 4 bases; unmatched junction bases: 7. The chain's CDR3 is CASSPGGRSTGELFF. For the CDR3, the DNA is TGTGCCAGCAGCCCAGGGGGAAGGAGCACCGGGGAGCTGTTTTTT.

The chain is built from TRBV7-8 and TRBJ2-5; 8 bases are a match to TRBD2. The CDR3 runs 16 residues. Germline V gives CDR1 SGHVS, CDR2 FQNEAQ. V lost 1 base to trimming and J lost 4 bases; unmatched junction nucleotides: 8. In DNA form, the CDR3 reads TGTGCCAGCAGCTTAGTCGGTAGCGGGGTAGCAGAGACCCAGTACTTC. Protein: CASSLVGSGVAETQYF.

This clone showed up just once. The chain combines TRBV6-5 with TRBJ1-1; D not certain. V lost 10 bases to trimming and J lost 1 base, with 10 bases between them. The germline CDR1 and CDR2 sequences are MNHEY and SVGAGI. The CDR3 has 12 amino acids. The CDR3 nucleotides are TGTGCCACCCAGATGTCGAACACTGAAGCTTTCTTT. Its translation is CATQMSNTEAFF.

This clone has a handful of counts. The chain carries TRBV6-5 and TRBJ2-1; D ambiguous. The CDR3 is made up of 12 amino acids. Deletions cut 5 bases from V and 7 bases from J, with 9 bases between. CDR1 is MNHEY and CDR2 is SVGAGI in the germline V gene. CDR3 coding DNA: TGTGCCAGCAGTCGCTTACGGAATGAGCAGTTCTTC. Amino acid sequence: CASSRLRNEQFF.

This clone appeared a few times. This chain joins TRBV6-5 and TRBJ2-7, with a weak D call TRBD1 (5 bases). The CDR3 is 16 amino acids. V lost 0 bases and J 3 bases, leaving 15 bases between the germline ends. Germline-derived CDR1 and CDR2 are MNHEY and SVGAGI. As DNA, the CDR3 is TGTGCCAGCAGTTACTCGTCAGGGTTTAAGGACTACGAGCAGTACTTC. Translating it yields CASSYSSGFKDYEQYF.

The chain has TRBV19 and TRBJ2-4, with TRBD1 matching 8 bases. CDR3 length: 16 amino acids. The germline CDR1 and CDR2 sequences are LNHDA and SQIVND (reference sequence). V was clipped by 3 bases and J by 6 bases; unmatched bases: 10. The CDR3 reads CASSIGGQGRGNIQYF. The CDR3 bases are TGTGCCAGTAGTATCGGAGGACAGGGCAGAGGAAACATTCAGTACTTC.

V and J are TRBV5-6 and TRBJ1-1, with D possibly being TRBD1 (5 bases). The V end lost 0 bases, the J end lost 5 bases, and 20 bases lay between the germline ends. Germline CDR1 is SGHDT and CDR2 is YYEEEE. The CDR3 is made up of 17 amino acids. The chain's CDR3 is CASSLAGTFTKETEAFF. The CDR3 DNA reads as TGTGCCAGCAGCTTGGCGGGGACCTTCACAAAGGAGACTGAAGCTTTCTTT.

This clone was recorded a few times. In nucleotides, the CDR3 is TGTGCCAGCAGCCCGGGGGTTCCTAATGAAAAACTGTTTTTT. It encodes CASSPGVPNEKLFF. The chain links TRBV4-2 to TRBJ1-4, with a weak D call TRBD1 (5 bases). Germline loops: CDR1 LGHNA, CDR2 YNFKEQ. CDR3 length equals 14 residues. V lost 4 bases and J lost 3, with 9 bases in between.

CDR3 sequence (DNA): TGTGCCAGCAGCCCGGATGTGGCGGGGAACACCGGGGAGCTGTTTTTT. Encoded protein: CASSPDVAGNTGELFF. The chain recombines TRBV7-9 with TRBJ2-2; TRBD2 might be the D (5 bases). The CDR3 extends over 16 amino acids. The V gene's germline CDR1 is SEHNR and CDR2 FQNEAQ (reference sequence). V was cut by 5 bases and J by 1 base, with 14 bases left in between.

This clone was seen a few times. The rearrangement links TRBV27 to TRBJ2-7; 10 bases are a match to TRBD1. The germline gives CDR1 MNHEY, CDR2 SMNVEV (reference sequence). CDR3 length equals 16 residues. J lost 2 bases, V lost 5 bases, and 9 bases had no gene match. The DNA for the CDR3 is TGTGCCAGCAGTCCAAAACCGGGACAGGGGACCTACGAGCAGTACTTC. Translation gives CASSPKPGQGTYEQYF.